Detailed here is one T cell receptor (beta chain). Antigen unknown. The CDR3 loop spans 17 amino acids. The sample is drawn from a study of tumour-infiltrating T cells in Burkitt lymphoma. Study details: Overall and progression-free survival were predicted by productive clonality.

Assay used: immunoSEQ multiplex PCR; TCRdb lists only in-frame clones, some missing. The sample yields 43,000 or so clones, around a third seen once. Study-wide findings and caveats: Public clonotypes, several, appeared across numerous Burkitt lymphoma patients.

The sequence derives from a human donor with Burkitt lymphoma. The chain uses TRBV12-1 and TRBJ1-6. TRBV12-1 is an annotated pseudogene. Sequencing was done on a sample of tumor tissue. The CDR3 bases are TGTGCCAGCCCATGGGGGTCGGGGGTCTGCTATAATTCACCCCTCCACTTT. This gives the protein CASPWGSGVCYNSPLHF.